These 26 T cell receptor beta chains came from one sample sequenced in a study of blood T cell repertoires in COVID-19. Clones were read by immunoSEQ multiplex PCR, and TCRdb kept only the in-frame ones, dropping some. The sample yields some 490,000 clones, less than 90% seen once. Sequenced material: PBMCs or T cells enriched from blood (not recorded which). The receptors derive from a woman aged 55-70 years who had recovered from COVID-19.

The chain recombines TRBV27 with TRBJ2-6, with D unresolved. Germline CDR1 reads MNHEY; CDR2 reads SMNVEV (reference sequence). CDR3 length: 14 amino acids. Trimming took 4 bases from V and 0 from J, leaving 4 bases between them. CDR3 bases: TGTGCCAGCAGTTCCAACTCTGGGGCCAACGTCCTGACTTTC. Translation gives CASSSNSGANVLTF.

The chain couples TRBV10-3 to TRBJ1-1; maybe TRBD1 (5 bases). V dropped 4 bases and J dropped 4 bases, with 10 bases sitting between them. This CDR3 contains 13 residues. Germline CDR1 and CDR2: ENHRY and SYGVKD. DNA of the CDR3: TGTGCCATCAGTGTTTGGGGCAGCACTGAAGCTTTCTTT. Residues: CAISVWGSTEAFF.

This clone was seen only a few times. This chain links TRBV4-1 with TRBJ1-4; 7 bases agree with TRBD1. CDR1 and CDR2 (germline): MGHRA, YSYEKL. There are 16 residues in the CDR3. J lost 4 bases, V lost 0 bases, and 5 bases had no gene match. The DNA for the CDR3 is TGCGCCAGCAGCCAAGAGTCAGGGGGAGTTAATGAAAAACTGTTTTTT. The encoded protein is CASSQESGGVNEKLFF.

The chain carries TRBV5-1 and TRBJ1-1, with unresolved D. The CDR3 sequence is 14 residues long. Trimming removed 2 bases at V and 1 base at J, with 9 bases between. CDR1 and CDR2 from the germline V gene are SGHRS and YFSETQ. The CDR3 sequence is CASSFISTNTEAFF. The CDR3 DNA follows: TGCGCCAGCAGCTTTATTAGCACGAACACTGAAGCTTTCTTT. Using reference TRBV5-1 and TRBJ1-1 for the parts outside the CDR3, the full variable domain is KAGVTQTPRYLIKTRGQQVTLSCSPISGHRSVSWYQQTPGQGLQFLFEYFSETQRNKGNFPGRFSGRQFSNSRSEMNVSTLELGDSALYLCASSFISTNTEAFFGQGTRLTVV.

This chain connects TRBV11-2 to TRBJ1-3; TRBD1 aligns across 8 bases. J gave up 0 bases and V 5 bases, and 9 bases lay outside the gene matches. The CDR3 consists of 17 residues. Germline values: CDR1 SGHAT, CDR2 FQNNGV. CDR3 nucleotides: TGTGCCAGCAGCCCCCGACAGGGGCCCTTCTCTGGAAACACCATATATTTT. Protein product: CASSPRQGPFSGNTIYF.

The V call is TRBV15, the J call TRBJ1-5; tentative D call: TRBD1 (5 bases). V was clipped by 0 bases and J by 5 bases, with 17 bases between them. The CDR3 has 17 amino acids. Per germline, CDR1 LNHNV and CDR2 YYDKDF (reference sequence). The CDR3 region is CATSRDLSGLGDQPQHF. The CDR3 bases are TGTGCCACCAGCAGAGATCTCTCAGGGTTGGGCGATCAGCCCCAGCATTTT.

CDR3 DNA sequence: TGTGCCAGCAGCTTAAATTCGGCAGGGGAAAATGAAAAACTGTTTTTT. Amino acid sequence: CASSLNSAGENEKLFF. The chain employs TRBV7-9 and TRBJ1-4; tentative D call: TRBD1 (6 bases). Between the trimmed V and J ends, which lost 2 bases and 5 bases, there was a span of 15 bases. Germline V gene data show CDR1 as SEHNR and CDR2 as FQNEAQ (reference sequence). This CDR3 region has 16 residues.

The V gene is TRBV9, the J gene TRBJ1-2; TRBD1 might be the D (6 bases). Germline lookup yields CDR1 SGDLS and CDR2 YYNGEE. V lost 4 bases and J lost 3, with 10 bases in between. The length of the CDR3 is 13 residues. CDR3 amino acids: CASSSRQDYGYTF. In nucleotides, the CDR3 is TGTGCCAGCAGCTCGAGACAGGACTATGGCTACACCTTC.

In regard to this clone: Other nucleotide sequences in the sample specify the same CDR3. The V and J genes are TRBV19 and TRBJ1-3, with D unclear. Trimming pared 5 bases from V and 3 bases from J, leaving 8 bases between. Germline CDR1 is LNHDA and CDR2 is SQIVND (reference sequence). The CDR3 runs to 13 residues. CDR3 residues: CASSSPGGNTIYF. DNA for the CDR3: TGTGCCAGTAGTTCGCCGGGTGGAAACACCATATATTTT.

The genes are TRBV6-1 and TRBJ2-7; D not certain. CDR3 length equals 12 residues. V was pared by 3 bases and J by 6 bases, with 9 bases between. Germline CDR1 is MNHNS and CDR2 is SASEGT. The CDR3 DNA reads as TGTGCCAGCAGTGAGCTGGTCGGCGAGCAGTACGTC. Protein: CASSELVGEQYV.

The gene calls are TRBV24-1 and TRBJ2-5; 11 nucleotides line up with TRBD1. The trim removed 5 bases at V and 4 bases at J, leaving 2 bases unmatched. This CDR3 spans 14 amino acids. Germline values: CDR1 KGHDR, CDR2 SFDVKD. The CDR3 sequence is CATSVGQGVETQYF. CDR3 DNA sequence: TGTGCCACCAGTGTGGGACAGGGGGTAGAGACCCAGTACTTC.

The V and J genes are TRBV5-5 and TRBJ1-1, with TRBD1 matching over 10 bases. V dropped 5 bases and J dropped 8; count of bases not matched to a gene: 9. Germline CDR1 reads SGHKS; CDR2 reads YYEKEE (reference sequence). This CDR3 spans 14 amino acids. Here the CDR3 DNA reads TGTGCCAGCAGTATGACAGGGGGCGGGTTGGAAGCTTTCTTT. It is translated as CASSMTGGGLEAFF.

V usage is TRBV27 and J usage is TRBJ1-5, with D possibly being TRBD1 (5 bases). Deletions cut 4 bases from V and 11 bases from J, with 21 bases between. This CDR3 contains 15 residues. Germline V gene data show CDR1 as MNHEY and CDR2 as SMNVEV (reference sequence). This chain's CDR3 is CASSSNGGVLRAQHF. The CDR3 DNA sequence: TGTGCCAGCAGTTCAAACGGGGGGGTCCTAAGGGCCCAGCATTTT.

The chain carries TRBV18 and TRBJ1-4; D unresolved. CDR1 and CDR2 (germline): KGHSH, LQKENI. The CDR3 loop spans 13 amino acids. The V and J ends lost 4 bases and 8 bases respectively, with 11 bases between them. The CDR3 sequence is CASSLSRGEKLFF. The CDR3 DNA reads TGTGCCAGCTCACTGTCACGAGGGGAAAAACTGTTTTTT.

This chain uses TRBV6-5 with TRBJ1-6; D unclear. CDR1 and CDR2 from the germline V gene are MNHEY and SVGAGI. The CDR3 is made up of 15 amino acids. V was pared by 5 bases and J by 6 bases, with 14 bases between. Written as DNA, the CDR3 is TGTGCCAGCAGTCGACTGAAACAAGTTAATTCACCCCTCCACTTT. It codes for CASSRLKQVNSPLHF.

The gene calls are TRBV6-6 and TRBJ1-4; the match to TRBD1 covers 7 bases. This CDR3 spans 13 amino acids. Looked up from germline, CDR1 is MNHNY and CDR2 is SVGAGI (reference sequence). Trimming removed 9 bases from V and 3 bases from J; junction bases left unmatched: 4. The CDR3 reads CASRDSPNEKLFF. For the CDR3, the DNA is TGTGCCAGTCGGGACAGTCCTAATGAAAAACTGTTTTTT.

As DNA, the CDR3 is TGTGCCAGCAGTGAATATGGGACAGGGGCCTATGGCTACACCTTC. Its translation is CASSEYGTGAYGYTF. The rearrangement joins TRBV25-1 to TRBJ1-2, with 10 bases aligning to TRBD1. This CDR3 is 15 amino acids long. Germline CDR1 reads MGHDK; CDR2 reads SYGVNS. V gave up 0 bases and J gave up 4 bases; unmatched junction bases: 2.

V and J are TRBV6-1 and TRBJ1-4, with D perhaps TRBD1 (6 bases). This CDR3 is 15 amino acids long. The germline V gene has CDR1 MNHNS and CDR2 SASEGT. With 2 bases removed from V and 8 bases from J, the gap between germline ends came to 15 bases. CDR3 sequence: CASSENLGQGEKLFF. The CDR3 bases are TGTGCCAGCAGTGAAAATTTGGGACAAGGCGAAAAACTGTTTTTT.

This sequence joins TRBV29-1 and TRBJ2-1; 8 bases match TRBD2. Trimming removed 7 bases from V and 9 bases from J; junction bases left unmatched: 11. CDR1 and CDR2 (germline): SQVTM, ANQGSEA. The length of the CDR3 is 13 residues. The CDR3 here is CSAGSGGLFEQFF. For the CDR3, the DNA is TGCAGCGCCGGAAGCGGGGGACTCTTTGAGCAGTTCTTC.

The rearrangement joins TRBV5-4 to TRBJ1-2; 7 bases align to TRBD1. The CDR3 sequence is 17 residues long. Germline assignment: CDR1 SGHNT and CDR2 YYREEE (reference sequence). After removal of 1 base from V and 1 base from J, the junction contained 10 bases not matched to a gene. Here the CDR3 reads CASSLRDSDQLNYGYTF. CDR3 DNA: TGTGCCAGCAGCTTGAGGGACAGTGATCAACTTAACTATGGCTACACCTTC.

The CDR3: CASRRLLSGGGSTDTQYF. DNA of the CDR3: TGTGCCAGCCGAAGACTGCTAAGCGGGGGGGGAAGCACAGATACGCAGTATTTT. The chain joins TRBV7-9 to TRBJ2-3; 10 nucleotides line up with TRBD2. This CDR3 region has 18 residues. Germline CDR1 reads SEHNR; CDR2 reads FQNEAQ (reference sequence). Losses at the gene ends were 8 bases for V and 0 bases for J; bases not matched to a gene: 14.

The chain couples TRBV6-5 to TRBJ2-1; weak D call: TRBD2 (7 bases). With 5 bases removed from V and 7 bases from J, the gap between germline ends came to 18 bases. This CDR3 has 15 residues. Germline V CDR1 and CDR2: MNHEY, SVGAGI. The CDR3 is CASSPQGRGANEQFF. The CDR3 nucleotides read TGTGCCAGCAGTCCCCAAGGTCGGGGGGCTAATGAGCAGTTCTTC.

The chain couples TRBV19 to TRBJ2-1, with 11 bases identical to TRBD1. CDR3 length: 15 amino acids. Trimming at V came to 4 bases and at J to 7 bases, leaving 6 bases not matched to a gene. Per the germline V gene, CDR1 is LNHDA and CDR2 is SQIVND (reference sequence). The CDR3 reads CASSKARDRGNEQFF. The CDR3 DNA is TGTGCCAGTAGTAAAGCCCGGGACAGGGGGAATGAGCAGTTCTTC.

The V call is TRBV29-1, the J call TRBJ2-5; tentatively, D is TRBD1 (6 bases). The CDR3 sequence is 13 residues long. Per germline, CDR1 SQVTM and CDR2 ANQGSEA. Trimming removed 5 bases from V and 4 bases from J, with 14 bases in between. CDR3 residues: CSVNRVFSETQYF. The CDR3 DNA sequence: TGCAGCGTTAACAGGGTTTTCTCAGAGACCCAGTACTTC.

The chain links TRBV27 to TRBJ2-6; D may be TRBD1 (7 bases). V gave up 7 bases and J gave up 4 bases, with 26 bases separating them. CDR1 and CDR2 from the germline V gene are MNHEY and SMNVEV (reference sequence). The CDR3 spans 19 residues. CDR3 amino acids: CASKVRGDSPFRGANVLTF. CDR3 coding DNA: TGTGCCAGCAAAGTAAGGGGGGACAGCCCTTTTAGAGGGGCCAACGTCCTGACTTTC.

The chain's CDR3 is CASRSNSPLHF. CDR3 DNA sequence: TGTGCCAGCAGATCAAATTCACCCCTCCACTTT. The chain has TRBV7-2 and TRBJ1-6; the D is unclear. The CDR3 spans 11 residues. CDR1 is SGHTA, CDR2 FQGNSA, per germline. Trimming removed 6 bases from V and 7 bases from J, with 4 bases in between.